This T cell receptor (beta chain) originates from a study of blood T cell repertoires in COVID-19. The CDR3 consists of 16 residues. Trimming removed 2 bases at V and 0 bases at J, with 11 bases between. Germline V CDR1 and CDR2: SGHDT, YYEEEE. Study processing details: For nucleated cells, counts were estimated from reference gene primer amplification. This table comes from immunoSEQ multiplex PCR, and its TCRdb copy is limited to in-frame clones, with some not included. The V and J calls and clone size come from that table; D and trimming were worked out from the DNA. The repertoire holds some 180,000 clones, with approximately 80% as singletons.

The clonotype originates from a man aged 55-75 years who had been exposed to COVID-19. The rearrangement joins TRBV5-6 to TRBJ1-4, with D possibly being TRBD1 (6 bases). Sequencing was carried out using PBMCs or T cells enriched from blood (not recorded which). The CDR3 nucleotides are TGTGCCAGCAGCTTCCGGACAGCAGCAACTAATGAAAAACTGTTTTTT. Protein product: CASSFRTAATNEKLFF.